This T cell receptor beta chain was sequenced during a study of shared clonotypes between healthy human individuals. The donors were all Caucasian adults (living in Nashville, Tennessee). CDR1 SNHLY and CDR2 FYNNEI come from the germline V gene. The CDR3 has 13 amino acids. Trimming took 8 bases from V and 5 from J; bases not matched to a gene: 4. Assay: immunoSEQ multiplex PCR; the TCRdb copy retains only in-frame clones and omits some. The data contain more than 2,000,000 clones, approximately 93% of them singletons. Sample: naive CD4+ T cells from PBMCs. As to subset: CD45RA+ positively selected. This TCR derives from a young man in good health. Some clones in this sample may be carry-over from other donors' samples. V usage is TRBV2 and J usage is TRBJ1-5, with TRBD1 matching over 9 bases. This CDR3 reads CASDRQGDQPQHF. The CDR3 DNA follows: TGTGCCAGCGACCGACAGGGGGATCAGCCCCAGCATTTT.